The T cell receptor beta chain described here comes from a study of early T cells in non-severe SARS-CoV-2 infection. Overall study: Sequencing used unsorted whole-blood bulk RNA, so chains lack pairing.

This clonotype has only a few counts. A clone one base away is much larger, so this may be a read error. Individual cDNA molecules each received unique molecular identifiers attached to them. TCRdb reprocessed the 5' RACE reads with MiXCR, giving one entry per CDR3 protein. The table lists 50,000 to 75,000 distinct CDR3 sequences, 12% of them singletons. The specimen comprised whole blood, sampled at baseline. This receptor was identified in an adult who was a healthcare worker with PCR-confirmed SARS-CoV-2 infection or an uninfected control (not recorded which). The donor label of this sample is uncertain.

The CDR3 DNA is TGTGCCAGCAGCCCTCCGAACCCGGATGGGGACACAGATACGCAGTATTTT. Protein sequence: CASSPPNPDGDTDTQYF. This chain links TRBV9 with TRBJ2-3; D is unclear. Trimming took 4 bases from V and 2 from J, leaving 20 bases between them. The CDR3 loop spans 17 amino acids. Germline V gene sequence: CDR1 SGDLS, CDR2 YYNGEE.